The rows below give T cell receptor beta chains drawn from one sample of a study of shared clonotypes between healthy human individuals. TCRdb keeps only in-frame clones here, not all; method: immunoSEQ multiplex PCR. The table lists under 600,000 clones, around 97% of them singletons. Sequencing used naive CD4+ T cells sorted from blood. The source is a woman aged 30 to 39 in good health. The CDR3 runs from the conserved cysteine through the conserved F or W. Each record gives: clone size, J gene, V gene, D gene, CDR3 protein, CDR3 DNA. D genes are given only for firm matches. The size field is filled for only some rows; it gives once, few, many or a size class.

abundance: once; j_gene: TRBJ2-5; v_gene: TRBV27; d_gene: TRBD2; CDR3aa: CASSSRRVAGGETQYF; CDR3nt: TGTGCCAGCAGTTCCCGCCGGGTAGCGGGAGGAGAGACCCAGTACTTC
abundance: -; j_gene: TRBJ1-2; v_gene: TRBV28; d_gene: TRBD1; CDR3aa: CASSWTGTESGYTF; CDR3nt: TGTGCCAGCAGTTGGACAGGGACGGAGTCTGGCTACACCTTC
abundance: -; j_gene: TRBJ1-1; v_gene: TRBV27; d_gene: TRBD1; CDR3aa: CASRQGAVSEAFF; CDR3nt: TGTGCCAGTAGACAGGGGGCTGTTTCTGAAGCTTTCTTT
abundance: once; j_gene: TRBJ2-7; v_gene: TRBV6-1; d_gene: -; CDR3aa: CASTVGGSLEQYF; CDR3nt: TGTGCCAGCACGGTCGGGGGCTCGCTCGAGCAGTACTTC
abundance: -; j_gene: TRBJ1-2; v_gene: TRBV7-2; d_gene: TRBD1; CDR3aa: CASSPPDRASGYTF; CDR3nt: TGTGCCAGCAGTCCTCCGGACAGGGCTTCTGGCTACACCTTC
abundance: -; j_gene: TRBJ1-3; v_gene: TRBV11-2; d_gene: TRBD1; CDR3aa: CASSRDSFTSGNTIYF; CDR3nt: TGTGCCAGCAGCCGGGACAGTTTCACCTCTGGAAACACCATATATTTT
abundance: -; j_gene: TRBJ2-7; v_gene: TRBV28; d_gene: -; CDR3aa: CATERPSEGEQYF; CDR3nt: TGTGCCACCGAGCGACCTTCTGAGGGCGAGCAGTACTTC
abundance: -; j_gene: TRBJ1-1; v_gene: TRBV28; d_gene: -; CDR3aa: CASLMGTEAFF; CDR3nt: TGTGCCAGCTTAATGGGCACTGAAGCTTTCTTT
abundance: -; j_gene: TRBJ2-7; v_gene: TRBV4-1; d_gene: -; CDR3aa: CASSQAGEQYF; CDR3nt: TGCGCCAGCAGCCAAGCCGGAGAGCAGTACTTC
abundance: -; j_gene: TRBJ1-5; v_gene: TRBV28; d_gene: TRBD1; CDR3aa: CASRKGQPALRPQHF; CDR3nt: TGTGCCAGCAGAAAGGGACAGCCGGCCCTTCGGCCCCAGCATTTT
abundance: -; j_gene: TRBJ2-7; v_gene: TRBV10-1; d_gene: -; CDR3aa: CASSPSGFPEQYF; CDR3nt: TGCGCCAGCAGTCCTTCGGGTTTCCCCGAGCAGTACTTC
abundance: -; j_gene: TRBJ2-3; v_gene: TRBV9; d_gene: -; CDR3aa: CASSVLVADNTQYF; CDR3nt: TGTGCCAGCAGCGTTTTGGTTGCGGACAATACGCAGTATTTT
abundance: -; j_gene: TRBJ2-1; v_gene: TRBV25-1; d_gene: TRBD2; CDR3aa: CASSSRTSGSALHNEQFF; CDR3nt: TGTGCCAGCAGTTCCCGGACTAGCGGGAGCGCACTCCACAATGAGCAGTTCTTC
abundance: -; j_gene: TRBJ2-7; v_gene: TRBV23-1; d_gene: TRBD2; CDR3aa: CASSPCAGGEQYF; CDR3nt: TGCGCCAGCAGTCCGTGTGCCGGGGGGGAGCAGTACTTC
abundance: -; j_gene: TRBJ2-7; v_gene: TRBV11-2; d_gene: -; CDR3aa: CASSTQLPGPGPYEQYF; CDR3nt: TGTGCCAGCAGCACCCAACTCCCGGGACCCGGACCCTACGAGCAGTACTTC